The 28 T cell receptor beta chains given below trace back to one sample, sequenced in a study of blood T cell repertoires in COVID-19. Sequencing used immunoSEQ multiplex PCR; TCRdb keeps in-frame clones, though not all of them. Seen here are about 270,000 clones, roughly nine tenths observed once, and the top ten hold approximately 12%. Sample: peripheral blood. The source is a woman aged 30 to 39 with COVID-19, enrolled during active disease.

The chain links TRBV30 to TRBJ2-5; 8 nucleotides match TRBD2. The CDR3 totals 14 residues. Germline CDR1 GTSNPN, CDR2 SVGIG (reference sequence). The V segment lost 0 bases and the J segment 6 bases; nucleotides outside the gene matches: 6. CDR3 bases: TGTGCCTGGAGTGTAAACGGGGGGGGTAAGACCCAGTACTTC. It encodes CAWSVNGGGKTQYF. The whole variable domain, remainder taken from reference TRBV30 and TRBJ2-5, is SQTIHQWPATLVQPVGSPLSLECTVEGTSNPNLYWYRQAAGRGLQLLFYSVGIGQISSEVPQNLSASRPQDRQFILSSKKLLLSDSGFYLCAWSVNGGGKTQYFGPGTRLLVL.

The chain employs TRBV6-2 or TRBV6-3 and TRBJ1-6; tentatively, D is TRBD1 (5 bases). The length of the CDR3 is 18 residues. Per germline, CDR1 MNHEY and CDR2 SVGEGT. Deletions cut 4 bases from V and 5 bases from J, with 21 bases between. The CDR3 nucleotides read TGTGCCAGCAGTTTCTTACGGGACTTCCCTTTTGATAATTCACCCCTCCACTTT. Its protein is CASSFLRDFPFDNSPLHF.

The rearrangement links TRBV4-1 to TRBJ2-7, with D tentatively TRBD2 (6 bases). The V end was cut by 3 bases, the J end by 0 bases, with 15 bases between. The CDR3 sequence is 16 residues long. CDR1 and CDR2 from the germline V gene are MGHRA and YSYEKL. DNA of the CDR3: TGCGCCAGCAGCCAGACTGAGGCTAGCGCCTCCTACGAGCAGTACTTC. It specifies CASSQTEASASYEQYF.

The V call is TRBV7-2, the J call TRBJ1-1, with 8 positions matching TRBD1. The V gene's germline CDR1 is SGHTA and CDR2 FQGNSA. V lost 4 bases and J lost 1; bases outside the gene matches: 5. CDR3 length: 15 amino acids. CDR3 sequence reads: CASSSDGQGNTEAFF. The CDR3 DNA is TGTGCCAGCAGCTCGGACGGACAGGGGAACACTGAAGCTTTCTTT. Based on the CDR3 plus reference TRBV7-2 and TRBJ1-1, the full variable domain is GAGVSQSPSNKVTEKGKDVELRCDPISGHTALYWYRQSLGQGLEFLIYFQGNSAPDKSGLPSDRFSAERTGGSVSTLTIQRTQQEDSAVYLCASSSDGQGNTEAFFGQGTRLTVV.

The chain joins TRBV28 to TRBJ1-4; possible D gene TRBD1, 5 bases. V was shortened by 10 bases and J by 7 bases, with 13 bases between the two germline ends. CDR1 and CDR2 from the germline V gene are MDHEN and SYDVKM. CDR3 length: 12 amino acids. In nucleotides, the CDR3 is TGTGCCACCAGGGCCTTACCTGAAAAACTGTTTTTT. Translating it yields CATRALPEKLFF.

The chain couples TRBV6-5 to TRBJ2-2; TRBD2 is a possible D gene (6 bases). There are 14 residues in the CDR3. Germline lookup yields CDR1 MNHEY and CDR2 SVGAGI. V was cut by 6 bases and J by 1 base, with 9 bases left in between. The CDR3: CASRTGGNTGELFF. As DNA, the CDR3 is TGTGCCAGCAGGACCGGGGGGAACACCGGGGAGCTGTTTTTT.

This chain joins TRBV6-5 and TRBJ2-4; the D is unclear. The CDR3 totals 13 residues. V was clipped by 1 base and J by 10 bases, with 11 bases between them. Germline V CDR1 and CDR2: MNHEY, SVGAGI. In DNA, the CDR3 is TGTGCCAGCAGTTACTACCCATCGGGTATTCAGTACTTC. Its protein product is CASSYYPSGIQYF.

The chain joins TRBV20-1 to TRBJ2-5; possibly TRBD2 for D (5 bases). The CDR3 spans 11 residues. V lost 3 bases and J 7 bases, leaving 9 bases between the germline ends. Germline V gene sequence: CDR1 DFQATT, CDR2 SNEGSKA (reference sequence). CDR3 in DNA: TGCAGTGCTAGTGACGGAGGGACCCAGTACTTC. Amino acids: CSASDGGTQYF.

The chain employs TRBV24-1 and TRBJ1-2; no clear D. Germline V gene lookup returns CDR1 KGHDR and CDR2 SFDVKD. V lost 9 bases to trimming and J lost 5 bases, with 12 bases between them. This CDR3 is 12 amino acids long. This CDR3 is CATEVEGYGYTF. DNA for the CDR3: TGTGCCACCGAGGTTGAGGGTTATGGCTACACCTTC.

The genes are TRBV15 and TRBJ2-7; the D is unclear. With 4 bases removed from V and 3 bases from J, the gap between germline ends came to 10 bases. The CDR3 spans 13 residues. In germline, CDR1 is LNHNV, CDR2 YYDKDF (reference sequence). The CDR3 sequence: CATSKSGIYEQYF. DNA of the CDR3: TGTGCCACCAGCAAGAGTGGTATCTACGAGCAGTACTTC.

The chain recombines TRBV2 with TRBJ1-4, with 9 nucleotides matching TRBD1. The germline V gene encodes CDR1 SNHLY and CDR2 FYNNEI. Trimming took 11 bases from V and 2 from J; bases not matched to a gene: 9. The CDR3 is made up of 15 amino acids. The CDR3: CAGRGQGFTNEKLFF. CDR3 nucleotides: TGTGCCGGTCGGGGACAGGGTTTTACTAATGAAAAACTGTTTTTT.

The V gene is TRBV7-6, the J gene TRBJ2-2; D is undetermined. Germline V gene sequence: CDR1 SGHVS, CDR2 FNYEAQ. The V end was cut by 4 bases, the J end by 1 base, with 4 bases between. The CDR3 is 13 amino acids. Here the CDR3 reads CASSSRNTGELFF. The CDR3, as DNA: TGTGCCAGCAGCTCTCGGAACACCGGGGAGCTGTTTTTT.

The chain is built from TRBV5-1 and TRBJ2-3; 7 bases match TRBD1. Germline V CDR1 and CDR2: SGHRS, YFSETQ. The CDR3 sequence is 16 residues long. Trimming removed 2 bases from V and 1 base from J; junction bases left unmatched: 7. The CDR3 spells CASSFEGASGTDTQYF. The DNA of the CDR3 is TGCGCCAGCAGCTTTGAGGGGGCGAGTGGCACAGATACGCAGTATTTT.

This clone was observed once. The chain couples TRBV2 to TRBJ2-7; 7 bases fit TRBD2. The V gene's germline CDR1 is SNHLY and CDR2 FYNNEI. The junction had 13 bases not matched to a gene; V was cut back by 10 bases and J by 7 bases. CDR3 size: 13 residues. CDR3 loop: CATQAPVGGEQYF. The CDR3 region has the DNA TGTGCCACCCAAGCACCGGTCGGGGGGGAGCAGTACTTC.

The chain carries TRBV7-9 and TRBJ2-1; TRBD2 is a possible D gene (5 bases). This CDR3 comprises 13 residues. With 0 bases removed from V and 15 bases from J, the gap between germline ends came to 15 bases. Germline lookup yields CDR1 SEHNR and CDR2 FQNEAQ (reference sequence). The CDR3 region is CASSLALLEGMFF. CDR3 DNA sequence: TGTGCCAGCAGCTTAGCGCTACTAGAAGGTATGTTCTTC. Full variable domain (remainder filled in from reference TRBV7-9 and TRBJ2-1): DTGVSQNPRHKITKRGQNVTFRCDPISEHNRLYWYRQTLGQGPEFLTYFQNEAQLEKSRLLSDRFSAERPKGSFSTLEIQRTEQGDSAMYLCASSLALLEGMFFGPGTRLTVL.

The rearrangement uses TRBV7-6 and TRBJ2-3, with TRBD2 matching over 7 bases. The V segment lost 8 bases and the J segment 6 bases; nucleotides outside the gene matches: 17. The CDR3 runs 16 residues. Germline CDR1 and CDR2: SGHVS and FNYEAQ. CDR3 protein: CASGRHGGRVGDTQYF. CDR3 nucleotide sequence: TGTGCCAGCGGACGGCACGGTGGGAGGGTGGGGGATACGCAGTATTTT.

The rearrangement joins TRBV5-4 to TRBJ2-5, with 9 bases fitting TRBD2. Losses at the gene ends were 7 bases for V and 2 bases for J; bases not matched to a gene: 6. CDR3 size: 14 residues. Germline assignment: CDR1 SGHNT and CDR2 YYREEE (reference sequence). The CDR3 DNA sequence: TGTGCCAGCTGGGCTAGCGGGGTGCAAGAGACCCAGTACTTC. It specifies CASWASGVQETQYF.

This chain links TRBV5-1 with TRBJ1-3; TRBD1 might be the D (5 bases). Trimming cost V 3 bases and J 0 bases, with 13 bases left between them. This CDR3 has 16 amino acids. The germline CDR1 and CDR2 sequences are SGHRS and YFSETQ. Here the CDR3 DNA reads TGCGCCAGCAGCTATACAGGAACGGCCTCTGGAAACACCATATATTTT. It specifies CASSYTGTASGNTIYF.

V gene TRBV4-1 combines with J gene TRBJ2-3; D possibly corresponds to TRBD1 (5 bases). Germline V gene data show CDR1 as MGHRA and CDR2 as YSYEKL. V lost 1 base and J 6 bases, leaving 17 bases between the germline ends. The CDR3 has 16 amino acids. CDR3 residues: CASSQGPGSLSDTQYF. CDR3 nucleotide sequence: TGCGCCAGCAGCCAAGGGCCAGGGTCCCTTTCGGATACGCAGTATTTT.

The CDR3 loop reads CASRDRATNEKLFF. The DNA for the CDR3 is TGCGCCAGCAGAGACAGGGCAACTAATGAAAAACTGTTTTTT. The gene calls are TRBV5-1 and TRBJ1-4; TRBD1 agrees at 7 bases. The junction had 1 base not matched to a gene; V was cut back by 5 bases and J by 0 bases. CDR3 length: 14 residues. CDR1 and CDR2 from the germline V gene are SGHRS and YFSETQ.

The chain carries TRBV5-6 and TRBJ2-1, with a weak D call TRBD1 (6 bases). Per the germline V gene, CDR1 is SGHDT and CDR2 is YYEEEE. This CDR3 is built from 16 residues. Between the trimmed V and J ends, which lost 3 bases and 5 bases, there was a span of 18 bases. Here the CDR3 DNA reads TGTGCCAGCAGCTGGAGGCAGGGGCTCGGAAACAATGAGCAGTTCTTC. Protein: CASSWRQGLGNNEQFF.

The V gene is TRBV24-1, the J gene TRBJ2-5; D gene unclear. This CDR3 region has 15 residues. Trimming took off 0 bases at V and 0 bases at J, with 7 bases between the two ends. Germline V lookup: CDR1 KGHDR, CDR2 SFDVKD. CDR3 nucleotides: TGTGCCACCAGTGATTTGTACAGAAACCAAGAGACCCAGTACTTC. It specifies CATSDLYRNQETQYF.

V gene TRBV4-2 combines with J gene TRBJ2-1; D might be TRBD2 (7 bases). CDR1 LGHNA and CDR2 YNFKEQ come from the germline V gene. Trimming pared 3 bases from V and 10 bases from J, leaving 13 bases between. The CDR3 loop spans 13 amino acids. The CDR3 region is CASSQPGGPEQFF. CDR3 coding DNA: TGTGCCAGCAGCCAGCCGGGGGGCCCCGAGCAGTTCTTC.

The rearrangement links TRBV7-2 to TRBJ2-2; 8 bases are shared with TRBD2. Germline loops: CDR1 SGHTA, CDR2 FQGNSA. The CDR3 spans 18 residues. Unmatched junction bases numbered 16, after V lost 1 base and J lost 9 bases. Here the CDR3 reads CASSLVSGVAGRPRELFF. For the CDR3, the DNA is TGTGCCAGCAGCTTAGTTTCGGGGGTAGCGGGGCGCCCCCGGGAGCTGTTTTTT.

The chain links TRBV21-1 to TRBJ1-2; TRBD1, as called in the table, went unchecked against the DNA. TRBV21-1 is reported as a pseudogene. The CDR3 consists of 14 residues. CDR3 nucleotides: TGTGCCAGCAGTGACAGGGAAGCTAACTATGGCTACACCTTC. Translated, it gives CASSDREANYGYTF.

V usage is TRBV18 and J usage is TRBJ2-7; no firm D call. Looked up from germline, CDR1 is KGHSH and CDR2 is LQKENI. V lost 3 bases and J lost 5, with 11 bases in between. The CDR3 extends over 13 amino acids. The CDR3 bases are TGTGCCAGCTCACCCAGCCAGGAAGACGAGCAGTACTTC. Amino acid sequence: CASSPSQEDEQYF. Looking up the rest from reference TRBV18 and TRBJ2-7 gives the full variable domain: NAGVMQNPRHLVRRRGQEARLRCSPMKGHSHVYWYRQLPEEGLKFMVYLQKENIIDESGMPKERFSAEFPKEGPSILRIQQVVRGDSAAYFCASSPSQEDEQYFGPGTRLTVT.

The J gene is TRBJ1-1, the V gene TRBV7-9; possible D gene TRBD1, 5 bases. Trimming removed 7 bases from V and 5 bases from J, with 8 bases in between. CDR3 length equals 11 residues. From germline, CDR1 is SEHNR and CDR2 FQNEAQ (reference sequence). CDR3 DNA: TGTGCCAGCAAAAGGGGAACTGAAGCTTTCTTT. It specifies CASKRGTEAFF.

The DNA of the CDR3 is TGTGCCAGTAGTATTCGCCTAGCGGGGGGGGTGCAGTTCTTC. Protein: CASSIRLAGGVQFF. This chain joins TRBV19 and TRBJ2-1; 12 positions match TRBD2. J gave up 12 bases and V 3 bases, and 6 bases lay outside the gene matches. This CDR3 comprises 14 residues. Germline loops: CDR1 LNHDA, CDR2 SQIVND (reference sequence).